This T cell receptor (beta chain) was identified during a study of CD8 T cells in Susac syndrome. About the study: Patients with Susac syndrome were therapy-naive, treated with corticosteroids, or treated with intravenous immunoglobulin alone when blood was collected. Findings and limits, study-wide: The study's TCR sequencing and HLA analysis covered a relatively small number of individuals, and the study acknowledged this.

The RNA, about 0.45 to 1 ug, was put through reverse transcription using random hexamers. From the immunoSEQ multiplex PCR reads, TCRdb called clonotypes with MiXCR, one entry per CDR3 protein. There are roughly 180,000 distinct CDR3 sequences in the sample; 85% to 95% occur only once, and approximately 0.099% lies in the top ten. To note about this clonotype: What it recognizes is unknown.

Sequencing of TCR beta was performed on blood CD8+ T cells and on blood CD4+ T cells. Germline values: CDR1 DFQATT, CDR2 SNEGSKA (reference sequence). The germline V and J ends were trimmed by 5 bases and 2 bases, with 13 bases remaining between them. This CDR3 has 13 amino acids. This TCR was recovered from a human donor with Susac syndrome. The specimen sequenced was CD4+ T cells from PBMCs. The chain recombines TRBV20-1 with TRBJ2-7; D possibly corresponds to TRBD1 (6 bases). The CDR3: CSAYRDTTYEQYF. The CDR3 DNA follows: TGCAGTGCTTACCGGGACACCACCTACGAGCAGTACTTC.